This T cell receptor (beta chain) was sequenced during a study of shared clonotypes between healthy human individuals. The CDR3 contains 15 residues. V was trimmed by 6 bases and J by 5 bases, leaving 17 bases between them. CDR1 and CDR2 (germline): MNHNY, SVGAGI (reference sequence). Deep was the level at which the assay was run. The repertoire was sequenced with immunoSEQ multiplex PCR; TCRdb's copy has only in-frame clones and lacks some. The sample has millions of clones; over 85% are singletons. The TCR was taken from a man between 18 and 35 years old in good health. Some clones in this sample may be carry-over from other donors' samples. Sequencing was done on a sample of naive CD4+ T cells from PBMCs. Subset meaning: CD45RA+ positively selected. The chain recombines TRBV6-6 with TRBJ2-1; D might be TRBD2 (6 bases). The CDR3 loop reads CASSPVGSIHNEQFF. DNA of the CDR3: TGTGCCAGCAGCCCCGTCGGGAGTATCCACAATGAGCAGTTCTTC.